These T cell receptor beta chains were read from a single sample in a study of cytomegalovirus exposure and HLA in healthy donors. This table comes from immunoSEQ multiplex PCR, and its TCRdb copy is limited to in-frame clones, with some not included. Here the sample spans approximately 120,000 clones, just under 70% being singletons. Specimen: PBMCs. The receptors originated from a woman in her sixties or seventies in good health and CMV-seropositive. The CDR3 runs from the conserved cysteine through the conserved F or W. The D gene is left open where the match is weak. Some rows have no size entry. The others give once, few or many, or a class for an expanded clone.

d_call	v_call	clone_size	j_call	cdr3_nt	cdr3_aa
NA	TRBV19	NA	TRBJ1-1	TGTGCCAGTAGTATAGGAGGGTTTGAGATAACTGAAGCTTTCTTT	CASSIGGFEITEAFF
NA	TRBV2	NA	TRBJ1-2	TGTGCCAGCAGTGACGCACAGGCTGGAGTGAGGGGCTACACCTTC	CASSDAQAGVRGYTF
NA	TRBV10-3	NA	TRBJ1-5	TGTGCCATCTCAGGGAGCAATCAGCCCCAGCATTTT	CAISGSNQPQHF
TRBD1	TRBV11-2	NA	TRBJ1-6	TGTGCCAGCAGCCCGGGACAGCAAAATTCACCCCTCCACTTT	CASSPGQQNSPLHF
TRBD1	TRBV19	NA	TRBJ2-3	TGTGCCAGTAGTTTCCGACAGGGTCGCTTAGATACGCAGTATTTT	CASSFRQGRLDTQYF
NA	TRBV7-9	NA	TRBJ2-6	TGTGCCAGCAGCTTAGATGGTTTAGCTGGGGCCAACGTCCTGACTTTC	CASSLDGLAGANVLTF
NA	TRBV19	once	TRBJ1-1	TGTGCCAGTAGTATCAGAGGCACTGAAGCTTTCTTT	CASSIRGTEAFF
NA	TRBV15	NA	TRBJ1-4	TGTGCCACAACGACCGGGGTGTTTGGAGAAAAACTGTTTTTT	CATTTGVFGEKLFF
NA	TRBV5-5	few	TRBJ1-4	TGTGCCAGCAGCATTTTCGTCCAGGGTCTTGAAAAACTGTTTTTT	CASSIFVQGLEKLFF
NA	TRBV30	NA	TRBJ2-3	TGTGCCTGGAGGTGGGGCCAGTCGGATACGCAGTATTTT	CAWRWGQSDTQYF
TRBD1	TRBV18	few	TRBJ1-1	TGTGCCAGCTCCTGGAATTCAGGACAGGGCATTGAAGCTTTCTTT	CASSWNSGQGIEAFF
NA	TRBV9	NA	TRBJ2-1	TGTGCCAGCAGCGTGGGGGCGGCGGGGGCGAACAATGAGCAGTTCTTC	CASSVGAAGANNEQFF
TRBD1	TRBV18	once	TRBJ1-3	TGTGCCAGCTCACCCATGACAGGGCCCTCTGGAAACACCATATATTTT	CASSPMTGPSGNTIYF
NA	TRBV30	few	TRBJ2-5	TGTGCCTGGAGTGTACAAGGGGGTGAGACCCAGTACTTC	CAWSVQGGETQYF
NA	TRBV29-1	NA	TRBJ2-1	TGCAGCGTTGAAGCTGGGTTGGGGCTCTCCTACAATGAGCAGTTCTTC	CSVEAGLGLSYNEQFF
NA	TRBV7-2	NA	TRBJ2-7	TGTGCCAGCAGCTTAGGTTCCCTCGGGGGCTACGAGCAGTACTTC	CASSLGSLGGYEQYF
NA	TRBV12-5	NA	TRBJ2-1	TGTGCTAGTGTTTCGGAGTGGAGCTCCTACAATGAGCAGTTCTTC	CASVSEWSSYNEQFF
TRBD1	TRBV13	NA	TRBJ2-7	TGTGCCAGCAGCTTCCGGGACAGCTCCTACGAGCAGTACTTC	CASSFRDSSYEQYF
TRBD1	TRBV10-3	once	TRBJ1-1	TGTGCCATTACAGGGGGCTTAGCTGAAGCTTTCTTT	CAITGGLAEAFF
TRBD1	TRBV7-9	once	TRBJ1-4	TGTGCCAGCGAGGGACAGGGGGTTGAAAAACTGTTTTTT	CASEGQGVEKLFF
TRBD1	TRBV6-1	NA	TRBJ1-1	TGTGCCAGCAGTGAAGGGGACAGGAGAAAAGCTTTCTTT	CASSEGDRRKAFF
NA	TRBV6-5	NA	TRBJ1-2	TGTGCCAGCAGTTACTCCTCAGATCCTGGCTACACCTTC	CASSYSSDPGYTF
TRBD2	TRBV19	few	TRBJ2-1	TGTGCCAGTAGTACCGGACTAGCGGGGTACTCCGGATCCTACAATGAGCAGTTCTTC	CASSTGLAGYSGSYNEQFF
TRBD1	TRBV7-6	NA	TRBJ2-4	TGTGCCAGCAGCACCGGGACAGGGGCGGACATTCAGTACTTC	CASSTGTGADIQYF
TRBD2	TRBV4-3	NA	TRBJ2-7	TGCGCCAGCAGCCAAGATTGGGTGGCGGGGGACGAGCAGTACTTC	CASSQDWVAGDEQYF
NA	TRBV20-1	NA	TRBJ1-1	TGCAGTGCTAGAGCTAACACTGAAGCTTTCTTT	CSARANTEAFF
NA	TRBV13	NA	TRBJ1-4	TGTGCCAGCAGCTTAAGAAGGGGAACTAATGAAAAACTGTTTTTT	CASSLRRGTNEKLFF
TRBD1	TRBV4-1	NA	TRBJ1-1	TGCGCCAGCAGCCGTCGACAGGGGGAAACTGAAGCTTTCTTT	CASSRRQGETEAFF
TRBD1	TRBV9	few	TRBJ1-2	TGTGCCAGCAGCACTCGTGGGACAGTGGACTATGGCTACACCTTC	CASSTRGTVDYGYTF